This is a list of T cell receptor beta chains from one sample in a study of blood T cell repertoires in COVID-19. Profiling relied on immunoSEQ multiplex PCR, and the TCRdb table lists in-frame clones only, not all of them. Counted here are 65,000 to 70,000 clones, 79% occurring once; the ten biggest clones make up 40% to 50%. Sequenced input: peripheral blood. The receptor source for this set is a human donor in a cohort sampled during active COVID-19. Both conserved end residues are part of each CDR3. The order of the fields is J gene, clone size, V gene, D gene, CDR3 DNA, CDR3 protein. D genes are given only for firm matches. Some rows have no size entry. The others give once, few or many, or a class for an expanded clone.

j_gene: TRBJ2-1; abundance: once; v_gene: TRBV5-4; d_gene: TRBD2; CDR3nt: TGTGCCACCGTAGCGGGGGGTAACGCCAATGAGCAGTTCTTC; CDR3aa: CATVAGGNANEQFF
j_gene: TRBJ1-4; abundance: NA; v_gene: TRBV28; d_gene: NA; CDR3nt: TGTGCCAGCAGCCCCGAGGGGGTAGGTGAAAAACTGTTTTTT; CDR3aa: CASSPEGVGEKLFF
j_gene: TRBJ1-4; abundance: NA; v_gene: TRBV3-1/TRBV3-2; d_gene: NA; CDR3nt: TGTGCCAGCAGCCCTAGACTCGCATCAACTAATGAAAAACTGTTTTTT; CDR3aa: CASSPRLASTNEKLFF
j_gene: TRBJ2-7; abundance: few; v_gene: TRBV27; d_gene: NA; CDR3nt: TGTGCCAGCAGGCCTGATACCCTCATTACAGGGAGCTCCTACGAGCAGTACTTC; CDR3aa: CASRPDTLITGSSYEQYF
j_gene: TRBJ2-1; abundance: NA; v_gene: TRBV6-1; d_gene: NA; CDR3nt: TGTGCCAGCAGTGAGAGTGTGGCAGGGCAAGGAATTGGGAATGAGCAGTTCTTC; CDR3aa: CASSESVAGQGIGNEQFF
j_gene: TRBJ1-2; abundance: NA; v_gene: TRBV5-4; d_gene: NA; CDR3nt: TGTGCCAGCAGCTTGGCGCAGGCCATCTATGGCTACACCTTC; CDR3aa: CASSLAQAIYGYTF
j_gene: TRBJ2-7; abundance: NA; v_gene: TRBV7-8; d_gene: NA; CDR3nt: TGTGCCAGCAGCTTCCAGGTTGGCGAGCAGTACTTC; CDR3aa: CASSFQVGEQYF
j_gene: TRBJ2-2; abundance: NA; v_gene: TRBV28; d_gene: NA; CDR3nt: TGTGCCAGCAGTTTAACGACAGCTAACACCGGGGAGCTGTTTTTT; CDR3aa: CASSLTTANTGELFF
j_gene: TRBJ2-7; abundance: few; v_gene: TRBV5-4; d_gene: NA; CDR3nt: TGTGCCAGCAGCTTGCCAGGGATCCACGAGCAGTACTTC; CDR3aa: CASSLPGIHEQYF
j_gene: TRBJ2-3; abundance: NA; v_gene: TRBV5-4; d_gene: NA; CDR3nt: TGTGCCAGCAGCTTGGTTGCGCGTACTAACACAGATACGCAGTATTTT; CDR3aa: CASSLVARTNTDTQYF
j_gene: TRBJ2-7; abundance: NA; v_gene: TRBV28; d_gene: TRBD2; CDR3nt: TGTGCCAGCAGTTATACTACCGGGACTATCTCCTACGAGCAGTACTTC; CDR3aa: CASSYTTGTISYEQYF
j_gene: TRBJ2-1; abundance: NA; v_gene: TRBV27; d_gene: NA; CDR3nt: TGTGCCAGCAGTTTATTCGCGGGTTCCAATGAGCAGTTCTTC; CDR3aa: CASSLFAGSNEQFF
j_gene: TRBJ1-2; abundance: NA; v_gene: TRBV27; d_gene: NA; CDR3nt: TGTGCCAGCAGTCCGGGGCGGGATAAAGGGTATGGCTACACCTTC; CDR3aa: CASSPGRDKGYGYTF
j_gene: TRBJ2-7; abundance: NA; v_gene: TRBV7-8; d_gene: NA; CDR3nt: TGTGCCAGCAGCTTAACAGCCTACGAGCAGTACTTC; CDR3aa: CASSLTAYEQYF
j_gene: TRBJ2-3; abundance: NA; v_gene: TRBV24-1; d_gene: NA; CDR3nt: TGTGCCACCAGTGCCATGACAGGTCTGGCGGATACGCAGTATTTT; CDR3aa: CATSAMTGLADTQYF
j_gene: TRBJ1-5; abundance: NA; v_gene: TRBV7-8; d_gene: TRBD1; CDR3nt: TGTGCCAGCAGCTTATCAGGGGGGAGTCAGCCCCAGCATTTT; CDR3aa: CASSLSGGSQPQHF
j_gene: TRBJ1-5; abundance: few; v_gene: TRBV6-1; d_gene: NA; CDR3nt: TGTGCCAGCAGTGAAGCCGCAGGGAGCAATCAGCCCCAGCATTTT; CDR3aa: CASSEAAGSNQPQHF
j_gene: TRBJ1-1; abundance: once; v_gene: TRBV5-5; d_gene: TRBD1; CDR3nt: TGTGCCAGCAGCTTGGGGACAGGGGGCAAGGCTTTCTTT; CDR3aa: CASSLGTGGKAFF
j_gene: TRBJ2-2; abundance: few; v_gene: TRBV15; d_gene: NA; CDR3nt: TGTGCCACCAGCAGAGAGGAGAGCAGGGAGCTGTTTTTT; CDR3aa: CATSREESRELFF
j_gene: TRBJ1-5; abundance: NA; v_gene: TRBV10-2; d_gene: TRBD1; CDR3nt: TGCGCCAGCAGTCCCACTTTTCTCCGGGACAGGGGGCTTTCTCAGCCCCAGCATTTT; CDR3aa: CASSPTFLRDRGLSQPQHF
j_gene: TRBJ2-3; abundance: few; v_gene: TRBV5-1; d_gene: TRBD2; CDR3nt: TGCGCCAGCAGTTCGACTAGCGGGTGGACAGATACGCAGTATTTT; CDR3aa: CASSSTSGWTDTQYF
j_gene: TRBJ1-2; abundance: NA; v_gene: TRBV10-3; d_gene: NA; CDR3nt: TGTGCCATCAGTGCTGACCAGGGAAGTCAAGGCTACACCTTC; CDR3aa: CAISADQGSQGYTF
j_gene: TRBJ1-1; abundance: NA; v_gene: TRBV11-2; d_gene: NA; CDR3nt: TGTGCCAGCAGCCTTCAGGGGCACACTGAAGCTTTCTTT; CDR3aa: CASSLQGHTEAFF
j_gene: TRBJ1-6; abundance: NA; v_gene: TRBV27; d_gene: TRBD1; CDR3nt: TGTGCCAGCAGTTTATCTCGTAGGACAGGGCAGAGCTCCTATAATTCACCCCTCCACTTT; CDR3aa: CASSLSRRTGQSSYNSPLHF
j_gene: TRBJ1-2; abundance: NA; v_gene: TRBV28; d_gene: TRBD1; CDR3nt: TGTGCCAGCAGTTTACCCCAGGGGGTTCGGAGCTACACCTTC; CDR3aa: CASSLPQGVRSYTF
j_gene: TRBJ2-3; abundance: NA; v_gene: TRBV9; d_gene: TRBD1; CDR3nt: TGTGCCAGCAGCGTGGACAGGGGGCCAGATACGCAGTATTTT; CDR3aa: CASSVDRGPDTQYF
j_gene: TRBJ1-2; abundance: NA; v_gene: TRBV6-5; d_gene: NA; CDR3nt: TGTGCCAGCAACCGCGGGGGCTATGGCTACACCTTC; CDR3aa: CASNRGGYGYTF
j_gene: TRBJ2-7; abundance: NA; v_gene: TRBV19; d_gene: NA; CDR3nt: TGTGCCAGTAGTATCCCGAGGCAGGGCGTCTACGAGCAGTACTTC; CDR3aa: CASSIPRQGVYEQYF
j_gene: TRBJ2-7; abundance: NA; v_gene: TRBV6-5; d_gene: NA; CDR3nt: TGTGCCAGCCAAGCCCAGGGCTTCACCTACGAGCAGTACTTC; CDR3aa: CASQAQGFTYEQYF